This record looks at one TCR beta chain sequence and its context. Trimming cost V 0 bases and J 6 bases, with 14 bases left between them. Germline values: CDR1 DFQATT, CDR2 SNEGSKA (reference sequence). The CDR3 length is 15 residues. TCRdb fed the PCR reads into MiXCR, producing one record per CDR3 protein. Among about 630,000 distinct CDR3 sequences, 25% were seen once, and the ten largest hold 0.75% to 0.8%. This record comes from a study of molecular identifiers for immune sequencing clone quantification. Sorting isolated naive CD8 T cells as CD8+CD4-CCR7+CD45RA+ events. The chain links TRBV20-1 to TRBJ2-2, with a weak D call TRBD2 (5 bases). Sequenced material: naive CD8+ T cells from blood, with Jurkat cell RNA spiked in. As for subset: FACS-sorted CD8+CD4-CCR7+CD45RA+ naive T cells. The sequence was obtained from a human donor in good health. Some libraries in this study had Jurkat cell RNA spiked in. The CDR3 coding sequence is TGCAGTGCTAGAGAACCTGCGGGCGTCGCCGGGGAGCTGTTTTTT. Amino acid sequence: CSAREPAGVAGELFF.